This entry lists 32 T cell receptor beta chains sequenced from one sample in a study of T cells in Graves' hyperthyroidism and ophthalmopathy. The CDR3 regions of TCR beta were amplified from RNA transcripts. A first-round RT-PCR of the TCR CDR3 used the HTBI primer set. TCRdb called the multiplex PCR reads again in MiXCR, with one record for every CDR3 protein. The table has 400,000 to 500,000 distinct CDR3 sequences, approximately 14% seen once. The sequenced sample consisted of blood. The receptor source for this set is a man aged 18 to 35 with Graves' ophthalmopathy.

This clonotype was detected only a few times. The chain has TRBV14 and TRBJ1-6; 7 bases are a match to TRBD1. The CDR3 covers 15 residues. With 4 bases clipped from V and 7 bases from J, the junction kept 7 bases outside the gene matches. The germline CDR1 and CDR2 sequences are SGHDN and FVKESK. The CDR3 region has the DNA TGTGCCAGCAGCCTTAGACAGGGTTTCAATTCACCCCTCCACTTT. It encodes CASSLRQGFNSPLHF. The whole variable domain, remainder taken from reference TRBV14 and TRBJ1-6, is EAGVTQFPSHSVIEKGQTVTLRCDPISGHDNLYWYRRVMGKEIKFLLHFVKESKQDESGMPNNRFLAERTGGTYSTLKVQPAELEDSGVYFCASSLRQGFNSPLHFGNGTRLTVT.

This clonotype was detected many times. The rearrangement uses TRBV11-1 and TRBJ1-1, with D hard to call. Germline CDR1 reads SGHAT; CDR2 reads FQDESV (reference sequence). The ends were cut back, 5 bases at V and 3 bases at J, with 7 bases in the middle. The CDR3 is 12 amino acids. The CDR3 coding sequence is TGTGCCAGCAGCGAAGGTTACACTGAAGCTTTCTTT. It yields the protein CASSEGYTEAFF.

This clonotype was observed many times. The J gene is TRBJ2-7, the V gene TRBV11-2, with 9 nucleotides matching TRBD2. This CDR3 comprises 15 residues. CDR1 SGHAT and CDR2 FQNNGV come from the germline V gene. J was trimmed by 2 bases and V by 1 base; bases with no gene match: 3. The CDR3 sequence is CASSLVASGAYEQYF. The CDR3 coding sequence is TGTGCCAGCAGCTTAGTGGCTAGCGGGGCCTACGAGCAGTACTTC.

The genes are TRBV20-1 and TRBJ2-2; TRBD2 matches at 11 bases. The V gene end was trimmed by 2 bases and the J gene end by 6 bases; junction bases not matched to a gene: 8. Germline lookup yields CDR1 DFQATT and CDR2 SNEGSKA (reference sequence). This CDR3 spans 16 amino acids. CDR3 protein: CSARSLAGVVSGELFF. In DNA, the CDR3 is TGCAGTGCTAGATCACTAGCGGGAGTTGTGTCCGGGGAGCTGTTTTTT.

The chain combines TRBV5-5 with TRBJ2-7, with a tentative D call TRBD2 (5 bases). CDR3 size: 15 residues. With 2 bases removed from V and 3 bases from J, the gap between germline ends came to 15 bases. Germline V gene data show CDR1 as SGHKS and CDR2 as YYEKEE (reference sequence). CDR3 loop: CASSLSTGINYEQYF. The CDR3 DNA is TGTGCCAGCAGCTTATCGACGGGAATCAACTACGAGCAGTACTTC.

This clonotype was detected ten times or more. V usage is TRBV7-2 and J usage is TRBJ1-1; TRBD1 matches at 7 bases. The V segment lost 4 bases and the J segment 8 bases; nucleotides outside the gene matches: 7. Germline values: CDR1 SGHTA, CDR2 FQGNSA. This CDR3 has 13 residues. The DNA for the CDR3 is TGTGCCAGCAGCTCGACAGGGTTAGGGGAAGCTTTCTTT. The encoded protein is CASSSTGLGEAFF.

This clonotype was observed many times. The chain links TRBV18 to TRBJ2-5, with D hard to call. CDR3 length equals 13 residues. Trimming pared 1 base from V and 1 base from J, leaving 4 bases between. Germline CDR1 is KGHSH and CDR2 is LQKENI. CDR3 in DNA: TGTGCCAGCTCACCACGGACCCAAGAGACCCAGTACTTC. Amino acid sequence: CASSPRTQETQYF.

This clonotype was picked up many times. The gene calls are TRBV30 and TRBJ2-5; D may be TRBD1 or TRBD2 (5 bases each). Between the trimmed V and J ends, which lost 5 bases and 3 bases, there was a span of 13 bases. Germline CDR1 reads GTSNPN; CDR2 reads SVGIG (reference sequence). CDR3 length: 13 residues. The CDR3 DNA reads TGTGCCTGGTCGTATGGGGGAAAAGAGACCCAGTACTTC. This sequence encodes CAWSYGGKETQYF. The full variable domain, completed using reference TRBV30 and TRBJ2-5, is SQTIHQWPATLVQPVGSPLSLECTVEGTSNPNLYWYRQAAGRGLQLLFYSVGIGQISSEVPQNLSASRPQDRQFILSSKKLLLSDSGFYLCAWSYGGKETQYFGPGTRLLVL.

This clonotype was counted many times. The chain recombines TRBV27 with TRBJ2-7; D unclear. The CDR3 spans 14 residues. Per the germline V gene, CDR1 is MNHEY and CDR2 is SMNVEV (reference sequence). V shed 6 bases and J shed 3 bases, with 15 bases lying between them. CDR3 in amino acids: CASRPGTVGYEQYF. For the CDR3, the DNA is TGTGCCAGCAGACCCGGAACGGTTGGCTACGAGCAGTACTTC.

This clonotype was picked up many times. The chain couples TRBV7-8 to TRBJ1-2; 7 bases are shared with TRBD1. The ends lost 5 bases at V and 6 bases at J; junction bases unmatched: 6. The CDR3 is made up of 13 amino acids. Germline CDR1 reads SGHVS; CDR2 reads FQNEAQ. The DNA of the CDR3 is TGTGCCAGCAGCCCAGGGGGTTTCAATGGCTACACCTTC. Translating gives CASSPGGFNGYTF.

This clonotype was seen repeatedly, ten times or more. This rearrangement joins TRBV6-1 to TRBJ2-5; no clear D. The germline V gene has CDR1 MNHNS and CDR2 SASEGT. V lost 3 bases to trimming and J lost 3 bases, with 11 bases between them. The CDR3 consists of 14 residues. The CDR3: CASSDLTWEETQYF. The CDR3 nucleotides are TGTGCCAGCAGTGATCTCACATGGGAAGAGACCCAGTACTTC.

This clonotype was recorded at least ten times. This rearrangement joins TRBV9 to TRBJ2-7, with D unresolved. V shed 0 bases and J shed 4 bases, with 14 bases lying between them. Germline assignment: CDR1 SGDLS and CDR2 YYNGEE. The CDR3 extends over 15 amino acids. The CDR3 sequence: CASSVGQAVYYEQYF. As DNA, the CDR3 is TGTGCCAGCAGCGTAGGTCAGGCCGTTTATTACGAGCAGTACTTC.

The sample holds a few counts of this clonotype. This clone may be a read error of a much larger clone one base away. This chain joins TRBV20-1 and TRBJ2-5; 9 bases are a match to TRBD2. V lost 6 bases and J lost 4; bases outside the gene matches: 9. CDR3 size: 14 residues. CDR1 is DFQATT and CDR2 is SNEGSKA in the germline V gene (reference sequence). CDR3 coding DNA: TGCAGTGCGCAAGGGGCTAGCGGGGCAGAGACCCAGTACTTC. Translation gives CSAQGASGAETQYF.

This clonotype showed up many times. The rearrangement joins TRBV11-2 to TRBJ1-2; D perhaps matches TRBD1 (5 bases). V lost 1 base, J lost 3 bases, and 9 bases lay in between. The CDR3 runs to 14 residues. Germline-derived CDR1 and CDR2 are SGHAT and FQNNGV. CDR3 bases: TGTGCCAGCAGCTTAGTACAGGATCACTATGGCTACACCTTC. Translating gives CASSLVQDHYGYTF.

This clonotype showed up just a few times. V is TRBV11-3 and J is TRBJ2-2; 10 bases line up with TRBD1. Germline CDR1 SGHNT, CDR2 YENEEA. The CDR3 contains 19 residues. V dropped 0 bases and J dropped 5; count of bases not matched to a gene: 12. The CDR3 DNA is TGTGCCAGCAGCTTAGATTTCTGGTTTCGGACAGGGGGAACCGGGGAGCTGTTTTTT. Residues: CASSLDFWFRTGGTGELFF. Full variable domain (rest looked up from reference TRBV11-3 and TRBJ2-2): EAGVVQSPRYKIIEKKQPVAFWCNPISGHNTLYWYLQNLGQGPELLIRYENEEAVDDSQLPKDRFSAERLKGVDSTLKIQPAELGDSAVYLCASSLDFWFRTGGTGELFFGEGSRLTVL.

This clonotype was seen many times. The DNA for the CDR3 is TGCGCCAGCAGTGAGTCGACAGGGAGCATAGCGGGGAGAGGGACCCAGTACTTC. As protein: CASSESTGSIAGRGTQYF. The V and J genes are TRBV10-1 and TRBJ2-5, with a tentative D call TRBD2 (8 bases). V was pared by 0 bases and J by 7 bases, with 24 bases between. The CDR3 runs 18 residues. Germline CDR1 WNHNN, CDR2 SYGVQD (reference sequence).

This clonotype was seen more than once but under ten times. V and J are TRBV11-2 and TRBJ1-1, with TRBD1 as a possible D gene (5 bases). V lost 6 bases, J lost 4 bases, and 27 bases lay in between. Germline V gene sequence: CDR1 SGHAT, CDR2 FQNNGV. The CDR3 runs to 18 residues. The CDR3 nucleotides are TGTGCCAGCAGTCCTGGCCGGGGGGTCAATTTTTTCAGCACTGAAGCTTTCTTT. As protein: CASSPGRGVNFFSTEAFF.

The chain uses TRBV10-3 and TRBJ1-3, with 7 bases that match TRBD1. With 4 bases clipped from V and 7 bases from J, the junction kept 13 bases outside the gene matches. This CDR3 is built from 16 residues. Germline lookup yields CDR1 ENHRY and CDR2 SYGVKD. CDR3: CAISGPRQGSSNTIYF. CDR3 coding DNA: TGTGCCATCAGTGGGCCTCGACAGGGCTCTTCCAACACCATATATTTT.

There are many counts of this clonotype. This chain joins TRBV5-1 and TRBJ1-1, with a possible D match to TRBD1 (6 bases). Germline CDR1 is SGHRS and CDR2 is YFSETQ. Trimming removed 2 bases at V and 7 bases at J, with 15 bases between. The CDR3 loop spans 14 amino acids. The CDR3 is CASSFSGGDGEAFF. As DNA, the CDR3 is TGCGCCAGCAGCTTTAGCGGGGGCGACGGTGAAGCTTTCTTT. Full variable domain (missing parts from reference TRBV5-1 and TRBJ1-1): KAGVTQTPRYLIKTRGQQVTLSCSPISGHRSVSWYQQTPGQGLQFLFEYFSETQRNKGNFPGRFSGRQFSNSRSEMNVSTLELGDSALYLCASSFSGGDGEAFFGQGTRLTVV.

This clonotype has at least ten counts. The CDR3 nucleotides read TGTGCCAGCAGCCAAGACACCCATGCAACTGAAGCTTTCTTT. It specifies CASSQDTHATEAFF. The J gene is TRBJ1-1, the V gene TRBV3-1; D gene unclear. CDR3 length: 14 amino acids. Trimming shortened V by 0 bases and J by 5 bases, and 10 bases separated the two germline ends. Germline V gene lookup returns CDR1 LGHDT and CDR2 YNNKEL (reference sequence).

This clonotype was detected many times. The chain has TRBV12-3 or TRBV12-4 and TRBJ2-7; 9 nucleotides match TRBD2. V was pared by 6 bases and J by 0 bases, with 6 bases of the junction left unmatched. The CDR3 has 15 amino acids. The CDR3 nucleotides are TGTGCCAGCAGCCACCCAGCGGGAGGCTCCTACGAGCAGTACTTC. Residues: CASSHPAGGSYEQYF.

The chain is built from TRBV4-1 and TRBJ2-2, with D perhaps given as TRBD1 or TRBD2 (5 bases each). CDR3 length equals 18 residues. V was clipped by 4 bases and J by 1 base, with 19 bases between them. CDR1 is MGHRA, CDR2 YSYEKL, per germline. The CDR3 loop is CASSPGPSRTKNTGELFF. CDR3 DNA sequence: TGCGCCAGCAGCCCGGGACCCAGCAGAACCAAGAACACCGGGGAGCTGTTTTTT.

This clonotype was seen at least ten times. The V gene is TRBV12-3 or TRBV12-4, the J gene TRBJ2-5; the D call may be TRBD1 or TRBD2 (5 bases each). This CDR3 region has 14 residues. The V end was cut by 6 bases, the J end by 5 bases, with 16 bases between. The CDR3 region is CASSNRDGKETQYF. The DNA of the CDR3 is TGTGCCAGCAGCAACCGGGACGGGAAGGAGACCCAGTACTTC.

This clonotype was observed at least ten times. This sequence joins TRBV6-1 and TRBJ1-5, with 9 bases fitting TRBD1. The V and J ends lost 5 bases and 5 bases, in that order; junction bases with no gene match: 7. The CDR3 extends over 15 amino acids. CDR1 and CDR2 (germline): MNHNS, SASEGT. The CDR3 spells CASSTTGTGHQPQHF. CDR3 DNA sequence: TGTGCCAGCAGTACGACCGGGACAGGGCATCAGCCCCAGCATTTT.

This clonotype was seen ten or more times. This sequence joins TRBV7-2 and TRBJ1-2; 7 bases fit TRBD1. Losses at the gene ends were 7 bases for V and 3 bases for J; bases not matched to a gene: 8. In germline, CDR1 is SGHTA, CDR2 FQGNSA. The CDR3 is 14 residues long. In DNA form, the CDR3 reads TGTGCCAGCACCCCTGCCAGGGGGGACTATGGCTACACCTTC. Translating it yields CASTPARGDYGYTF.

This clonotype showed up many times. The chain recombines TRBV7-9 with TRBJ2-1, with no clear D. The CDR3 has 13 residues. Trimming removed 1 base at V and 6 bases at J, with 7 bases between. CDR1 is SEHNR and CDR2 is FQNEAQ in the germline V gene (reference sequence). This CDR3 is CASSLGLGNEQFF. The CDR3 DNA reads TGTGCCAGCAGCTTAGGGTTGGGCAATGAGCAGTTCTTC.

Ten or more counts support this clonotype. This chain joins TRBV4-1 and TRBJ2-3; D uncertain. Germline loops: CDR1 MGHRA, CDR2 YSYEKL. The CDR3 is made up of 16 amino acids. The V and J ends lost 3 bases and 3 bases respectively, with 16 bases between them. In DNA form, the CDR3 reads TGCGCCAGCAGCCATGTGGACCGCCCTGGTACAGATACGCAGTATTTT. It yields the protein CASSHVDRPGTDTQYF.

In its sample, this clonotype was seen many times. V is TRBV24-1 and J is TRBJ1-5; 8 bases are shared with TRBD1. The CDR3 spans 13 residues. From germline, CDR1 is KGHDR and CDR2 SFDVKD. Germline trimming cut 7 bases from V and 5 bases from J; bases unmatched to any gene: 3. This chain's CDR3 is CATSWTGHQPQHF. The CDR3 bases are TGTGCCACCAGCTGGACAGGGCATCAGCCCCAGCATTTT.

The chain carries TRBV9 and TRBJ2-5; D gene ambiguous. The CDR3 has 15 residues. V was shortened by 0 bases and J by 4 bases, with 13 bases between the two germline ends. Germline V gene lookup returns CDR1 SGDLS and CDR2 YYNGEE. The chain's CDR3 is CASSVAGGVGETQYF. The CDR3 DNA reads as TGTGCCAGCAGCGTAGCCGGCGGTGTAGGAGAGACCCAGTACTTC.

This clonotype appeared many times. The CDR3 DNA reads as TGTGCCAGCAGCTTATCAGGGGCGGGGACAGATACGCAGTATTTT. Protein sequence: CASSLSGAGTDTQYF. V is TRBV7-3 and J is TRBJ2-3, with D perhaps being TRBD1 or TRBD2 (6 bases each). Trimming shortened V by 2 bases and J by 3 bases, and 12 bases separated the two germline ends. The germline V gene has CDR1 SGHTA and CDR2 FQGTGA. This CDR3 has 15 residues.

In this sample, this clonotype turned up many times. The rearrangement links TRBV5-1 to TRBJ1-2, with D maybe TRBD1 (5 bases). V lost 0 bases and J 4 bases, leaving 10 bases between the germline ends. This CDR3 region has 14 residues. The germline gives CDR1 SGHRS, CDR2 YFSETQ. CDR3 sequence reads: CASSLDGGGYGYTF. The CDR3 coding sequence is TGCGCCAGCAGCTTGGACGGGGGGGGCTATGGCTACACCTTC.

This clonotype was seen a few times. This sequence joins TRBV2 and TRBJ2-3, with D hard to call. Per the germline V gene, CDR1 is SNHLY and CDR2 is FYNNEI. Trimming shortened V by 6 bases and J by 6 bases, and 10 bases separated the two germline ends. The CDR3 covers 12 residues. The CDR3 DNA reads TGTGCCAGCAGGACTGACCCGGATACGCAGTATTTT. Translated: CASRTDPDTQYF.